This T cell receptor beta chain came from a study of blood T cell repertoires in COVID-19. CDR1 and CDR2 (germline): SGHTS, YDEGEE. Trimming pared 4 bases from V and 0 bases from J, leaving 11 bases between. This CDR3 has 15 residues. The table came from immunoSEQ multiplex PCR; TCRdb's copy has only in-frame clones and leaves some out. Of 150,000 to 200,000 clones in the sample, over 90% were seen once. The clonotype comes from a woman aged 55-75 years with COVID-19, enrolled during active disease. The sequenced sample was peripheral blood. The chain combines TRBV5-8 with TRBJ1-3, with a tentative D call TRBD1 (6 bases). The DNA for the CDR3 is TGTGCCAGCAGCGGTGGACAGAGCTCTGGAAACACCATATATTTT. Translation gives CASSGGQSSGNTIYF.